The next 2 T cell receptor beta chains were all read from a single sample in a study of blood T cell repertoires in COVID-19. Assay used: immunoSEQ multiplex PCR; TCRdb lists only in-frame clones, some missing. The table lists fewer than 700,000 clones, roughly nine tenths of them singletons. Sequenced sample: peripheral blood. The receptors were gathered from a woman aged 50 to 60 with COVID-19, enrolled during active disease.

Worth noting for this clone: At one of its ends the junction is not consistent with the germline gene, which may arise from a read error. The chain is built from TRBV7-9 and TRBJ1-2; possible D gene TRBD1, 6 bases. CDR3 length equals 13 residues. From germline, CDR1 is SEHNR and CDR2 FQNEAQ (reference sequence). In DNA, the CDR3 is TGTGCCAGCAGCCCGACCCTCCGGGACACCGTCGCCTTC. It encodes CASSPTLRDTVAF.

V and J are TRBV27 and TRBJ2-1; TRBD2 agrees at 10 bases. J was trimmed by 4 bases and V by 2 bases; bases with no gene match: 2. Germline V CDR1 and CDR2: MNHEY, SMNVEV (reference sequence). This CDR3 has 15 amino acids. CDR3 in amino acids: CASSLIAGGYNEQFF. CDR3 in DNA: TGTGCCAGCAGTTTAATAGCGGGGGGTTACAATGAGCAGTTCTTC.